The 6 T cell receptor beta chains presented below share a single source sample, sequenced in a study of identical twins. TCRdb passed the 5' RACE reads through MiXCR, listing each CDR3 protein once. The profile shows approximately 500,000 distinct CDR3 sequences, approximately 16% of them singletons. This sample was also put to use in a study of yellow fever vaccine responses in identical twins.

The source material was CD4+ T cells sorted from blood. All receptors come from a young woman in good health.

The chain combines TRBV7-8 with TRBJ2-4, with D possibly matching TRBD2 (5 bases). The CDR3 runs 15 residues. Per germline, CDR1 SGHVS and CDR2 FQNEAQ. Trimming stripped 3 bases from V and 7 bases from J, with 16 bases between. The CDR3 DNA sequence: TGTGCCAGCAGCTTCGCCCCGAGAGAGGGCAACATTCAGTACTTC. This translates into CASSFAPREGNIQYF.

The chain is built from TRBV6-5 and TRBJ2-1; 7 bases map to TRBD1. Losses at the gene ends were 7 bases for V and 10 bases for J; bases not matched to a gene: 22. The CDR3 loop spans 17 amino acids. Looked up from germline, CDR1 is MNHEY and CDR2 is SVGAGI. CDR3 DNA sequence: TGTGCCAGCAATCCATCTCGAGAAACTCGACAGGGAAGCGAGCAGTTCTTC. This gives the protein CASNPSRETRQGSEQFF.

The J gene is TRBJ2-2, the V gene TRBV15, with D perhaps TRBD2 (6 bases). This CDR3 has 15 amino acids. The ends were cut back, 0 bases at V and 6 bases at J, with 11 bases in the middle. Germline CDR1 LNHNV, CDR2 YYDKDF (reference sequence). CDR3 nucleotide sequence: TGTGCCACCAGCAGAGAAATCGGGAGCCCCGGGGAGCTGTTTTTT. Its protein product is CATSREIGSPGELFF.

About this clonotype: Germline and junction disagree at one end, which may indicate a read error. V and J are TRBV9 and TRBJ2-7; D may be TRBD2 (6 bases). Germline values: CDR1 SGDLS, CDR2 YYNGEE. This CDR3 is built from 15 residues. Here the CDR3 DNA reads TGTCCCAGCAGCGTAGGGGCTAGCGAGACCTACGAGCAGTACTTC. Its translation is CPSSVGASETYEQYF.

This chain uses TRBV10-3 with TRBJ2-1; the match to TRBD2 covers 7 bases. Germline trimming cut 4 bases from V and 0 bases from J; bases unmatched to any gene: 6. This CDR3 has 16 residues. Germline V gene sequence: CDR1 ENHRY, CDR2 SYGVKD. CDR3 DNA sequence: TGTGCCATCAGTGTGGAGGGAGGGTACTCCTACAATGAGCAGTTCTTC. It specifies CAISVEGGYSYNEQFF.

This clonotype was observed a few times. CDR3 loop: CASSSRFGLAGGYNEQFF. CDR3 in DNA: TGTGCCAGCAGCTCCCGCTTCGGGCTAGCGGGAGGCTACAATGAGCAGTTCTTC. The chain has TRBV11-2 and TRBJ2-1, with 11 bases that match TRBD2. The germline V gene has CDR1 SGHAT and CDR2 FQNNGV. V shed 4 bases, J shed 3 bases, and the junction held 11 bases outside the gene matches. This CDR3 has 18 residues.